This T cell receptor (beta chain) comes out of a study of T cells in Graves' hyperthyroidism and ophthalmopathy. Study results and caveats: Most clonotypes expanded in the thyroid (above 0.001) were also present in blood. Ophthalmopathy, as predicted by the model, came a median approximately 6.5 months after the prediction.

Researchers took RNA transcripts and amplified the TCR beta CDR3 regions from them. TCR CDR3 regions were first amplified by RT-PCR with HTBI primers. TCRdb recomputed calls from the multiplex PCR reads with MiXCR, one row per CDR3 protein. The sample shows 700,000 or so distinct CDR3 sequences, approximately 15% of them seen only once. Germline V lookup: CDR1 SGHTA, CDR2 FQGNSA. The CDR3 extends over 14 amino acids. The germline V and J ends were trimmed by 5 bases and 4 bases, with 14 bases remaining between them. This clonotype appeared many times. Its target is not known. Specimen: blood. This chain joins TRBV7-2 and TRBJ2-5; D possibly corresponds to TRBD2 (6 bases). This TCR derives from a woman aged 50 to 65 with Graves' ophthalmopathy. DNA of the CDR3: TGTGCCAGCAGCCCCCGAGGTAGCGGAGAGACCCAGTACTTC. This encodes CASSPRGSGETQYF.